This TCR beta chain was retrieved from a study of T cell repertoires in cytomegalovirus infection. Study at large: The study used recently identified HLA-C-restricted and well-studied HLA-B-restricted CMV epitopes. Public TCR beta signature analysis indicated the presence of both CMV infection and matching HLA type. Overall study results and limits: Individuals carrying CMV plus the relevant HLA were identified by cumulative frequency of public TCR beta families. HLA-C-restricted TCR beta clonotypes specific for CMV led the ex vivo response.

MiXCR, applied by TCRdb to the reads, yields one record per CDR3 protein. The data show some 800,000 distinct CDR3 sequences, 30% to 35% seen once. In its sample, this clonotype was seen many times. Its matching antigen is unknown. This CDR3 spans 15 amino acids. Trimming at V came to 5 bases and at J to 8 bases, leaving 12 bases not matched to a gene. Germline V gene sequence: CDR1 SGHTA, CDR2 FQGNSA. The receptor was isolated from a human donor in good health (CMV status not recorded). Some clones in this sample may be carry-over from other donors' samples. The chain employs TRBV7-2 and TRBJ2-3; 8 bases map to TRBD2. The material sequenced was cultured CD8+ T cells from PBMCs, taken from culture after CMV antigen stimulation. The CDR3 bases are TGTGCCAGCAGCCCCAACTCAGGACTAGCAGTTACGCAGTATTTT. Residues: CASSPNSGLAVTQYF. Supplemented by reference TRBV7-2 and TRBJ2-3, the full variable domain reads GAGVSQSPSNKVTEKGKDVELRCDPISGHTALYWYRQSLGQGLEFLIYFQGNSAPDKSGLPSDRFSAERTGGSVSTLTIQRTQQEDSAVYLCASSPNSGLAVTQYFGPGTRLTVL.